This T cell receptor (beta chain) emerged from a study of cytomegalovirus exposure and HLA in healthy donors. Sampled while nominally healthy, donors likely had unrecorded immune exposures. With 60 Vbeta and 13 Jbeta primers, the PCR was carried out. TCRdb's copy holds only in-frame clones and misses some; the assay was immunoSEQ multiplex PCR. The sample includes roughly 160,000 clones, about four fifths seen only once; the top ten take 13%. Germline CDR1 and CDR2: MNHEY and SMNVEV (reference sequence). V shed 10 bases and J shed 4 bases, with 11 bases lying between them. This CDR3 spans 12 amino acids.

Sample: PBMCs. This receptor was taken from a woman aged 45-60 years in good health and CMV-seronegative. V gene TRBV27 combines with J gene TRBJ1-5; D is undetermined. The CDR3 loop reads CAIPLYNQPQHF. The CDR3 region has the DNA TGTGCCATCCCTCTCTATAATCAGCCCCAGCATTTT.